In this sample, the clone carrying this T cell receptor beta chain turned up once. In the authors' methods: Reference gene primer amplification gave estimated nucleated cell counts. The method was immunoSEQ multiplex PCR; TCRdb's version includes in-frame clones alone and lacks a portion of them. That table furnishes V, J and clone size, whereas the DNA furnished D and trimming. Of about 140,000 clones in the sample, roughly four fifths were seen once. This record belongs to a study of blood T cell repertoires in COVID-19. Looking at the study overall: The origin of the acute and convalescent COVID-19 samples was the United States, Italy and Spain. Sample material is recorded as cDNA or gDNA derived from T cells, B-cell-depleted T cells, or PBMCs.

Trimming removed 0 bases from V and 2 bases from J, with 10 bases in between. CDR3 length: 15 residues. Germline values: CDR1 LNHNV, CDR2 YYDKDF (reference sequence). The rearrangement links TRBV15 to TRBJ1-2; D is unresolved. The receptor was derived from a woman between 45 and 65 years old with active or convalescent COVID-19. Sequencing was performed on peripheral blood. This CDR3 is CATSRDVGINYGYTF. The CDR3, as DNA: TGTGCCACCAGCAGAGATGTCGGTATAAACTATGGCTACACCTTC.